The 4 T cell receptor beta chains given below trace back to one sample, sequenced in a study of cytomegalovirus exposure and HLA in healthy donors. With 60 Vbeta and 13 Jbeta primers, the PCR was carried out. TCRdb's table, derived via immunoSEQ multiplex PCR, lists solely in-frame clones and lacks some. The table records 170,000 or so clones, less than 90% of them present only once. Sequencing was carried out using PBMCs. The receptors were gathered from a woman aged 18-35 years in good health and CMV-seronegative.

The rearrangement uses TRBV19 and TRBJ1-5; D possibly corresponds to TRBD1 (6 bases). The CDR3 has 14 residues. Germline V gene sequence: CDR1 LNHDA, CDR2 SQIVND (reference sequence). V gave up 4 bases and J gave up 6 bases, with 13 bases separating them. The CDR3 nucleotides are TGTGCCAGTAGTACACCGACAGGCGCTCAGCCCCAGCATTTT. It yields the protein CASSTPTGAQPQHF.

The rearrangement joins TRBV5-1 to TRBJ2-3, with TRBD1 identical over 10 bases. Per germline, CDR1 SGHRS and CDR2 YFSETQ. V lost 0 bases to trimming and J lost 0 bases; unmatched junction nucleotides: 4. There are 17 residues in the CDR3. The CDR3: CASSLGQGAASTDTQYF. As DNA, the CDR3 is TGCGCCAGCAGCTTGGGACAGGGGGCGGCAAGCACAGATACGCAGTATTTT.

The V call is TRBV6-6, the J call TRBJ1-2; maybe TRBD1 (5 bases). Looked up from germline, CDR1 is MNHNY and CDR2 is SVGAGI (reference sequence). The V end lost 7 bases, the J end lost 4 bases, and 10 bases lay between the germline ends. The CDR3 has 12 residues. The CDR3, as DNA: TGTGCCAGCACCCTGACAGTCTATGGCTACACCTTC. Its translation: CASTLTVYGYTF.

The V call is TRBV5-4, the J call TRBJ1-6; possibly TRBD1 for D (5 bases). V was shortened by 0 bases and J by 7 bases, with 11 bases between the two germline ends. Germline V CDR1 and CDR2: SGHNT, YYREEE (reference sequence). This CDR3 has 15 residues. The CDR3 is CASSLDQGGNSPLHF. For the CDR3, the DNA is TGTGCCAGCAGCTTGGATCAGGGCGGCAATTCACCCCTCCACTTT.